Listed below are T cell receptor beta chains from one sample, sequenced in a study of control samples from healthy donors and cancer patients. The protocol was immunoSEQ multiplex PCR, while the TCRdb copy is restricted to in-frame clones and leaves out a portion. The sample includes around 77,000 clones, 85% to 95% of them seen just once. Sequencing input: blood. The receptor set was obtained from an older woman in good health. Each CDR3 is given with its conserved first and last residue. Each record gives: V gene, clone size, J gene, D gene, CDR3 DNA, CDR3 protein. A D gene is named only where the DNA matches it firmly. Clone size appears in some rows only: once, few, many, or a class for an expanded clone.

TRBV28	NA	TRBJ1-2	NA	TGTGCCAGCAGTTTTTCGGGGGCTGGCTACACCTTC	CASSFSGAGYTF
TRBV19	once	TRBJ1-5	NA	TGTGCCAGTAGTATGGCCGGGAGGTCAAGACAGCCCCAGCATTTT	CASSMAGRSRQPQHF
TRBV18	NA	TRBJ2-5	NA	TGTGCCAGCTTCGTAAATCCGACCCGGGACTGGCAGACCCAGTACTTC	CASFVNPTRDWQTQYF
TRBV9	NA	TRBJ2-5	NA	TGTGCCAGCAGCGTAGGAGCGAGGGTCATGGGAGAGACCCAGTACTTC	CASSVGARVMGETQYF
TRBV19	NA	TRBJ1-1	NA	TGTGCCAGTAGTATAGTCGGCGGGGGGCGGACTGAAGCTTTCTTT	CASSIVGGGRTEAFF
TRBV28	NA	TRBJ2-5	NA	TGTGCCAGCAGTCTCGGACTGCAAGAGACCCAGTACTTC	CASSLGLQETQYF
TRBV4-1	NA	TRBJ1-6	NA	TGCGCCAGCAGCCAAGATCCCCAGGGCTATAATTCACCCCTCCACTTT	CASSQDPQGYNSPLHF
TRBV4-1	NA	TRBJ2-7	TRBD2	TGCGCCAGCAGCCAAAATACGGGACTAGCATTATACGAGCAGTACTTC	CASSQNTGLALYEQYF
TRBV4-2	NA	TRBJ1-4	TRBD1	TGTGCCAGCAGCCAATGGGGGGACAGGGTTGAAAAACTGTTTTTT	CASSQWGDRVEKLFF
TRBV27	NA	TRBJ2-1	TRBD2	TGTGCCAGCAGTTTCCGGGAGGGATATGAGCAGTTCTTC	CASSFREGYEQFF
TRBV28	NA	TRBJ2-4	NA	TGTGCCAGCAGTGCCCAGGGGGGGGGCCAAGCCAAAAACATTCAGTACTTC	CASSAQGGGQAKNIQYF
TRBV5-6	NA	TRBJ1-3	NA	TGTGCCAGCAGCCGGCGGGGAATTGATGGAAACACCATATATTTT	CASSRRGIDGNTIYF
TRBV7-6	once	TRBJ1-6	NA	TGTGCCAGCAGCTTAGGGTCCCGGGACAAGAATTCACCCCTCCACTTT	CASSLGSRDKNSPLHF
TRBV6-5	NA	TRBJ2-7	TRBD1	TGTGCCAGCAGTTACTCGGGACAGGGGGCATACGAGCAGTACTTC	CASSYSGQGAYEQYF
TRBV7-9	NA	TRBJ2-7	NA	TGTGCCAGCAGCTTACTCTCGGCCGAGCAGTACTTC	CASSLLSAEQYF
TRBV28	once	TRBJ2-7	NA	TGTGCCAGCAGTTTTTCGGGGACCTACGAGCAGTACTTC	CASSFSGTYEQYF
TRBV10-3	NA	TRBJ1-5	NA	TGTGCCATCAGCAGGGAAGTCAGCAATCAGCCCCAGCATTTT	CAISREVSNQPQHF
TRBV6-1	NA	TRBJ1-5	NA	TGTGCCAGCAGTGAAGCGTATGGATCTCAGCCCCAGCATTTT	CASSEAYGSQPQHF
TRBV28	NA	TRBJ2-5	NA	TGTGCCAGCAGACAAGAGACCCAGTACTTC	CASRQETQYF
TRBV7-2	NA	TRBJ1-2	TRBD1	TGTGCCAGCAGCCCTGGGGACAGTCGGGGCTACACCTTC	CASSPGDSRGYTF
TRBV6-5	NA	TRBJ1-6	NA	TGTGCCAGCTCTTCGCTAGGGGAAAGAACACCCCTCCACTTT	CASSSLGERTPLHF
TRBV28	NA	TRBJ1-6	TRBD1	TGTGCCAGCAGGGAAGAGACAGGGTATAATTCACCCCTCCACTTT	CASREETGYNSPLHF
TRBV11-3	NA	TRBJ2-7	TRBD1	TGTGCCAGCAGCTTGGGAGGGACAGGGGGCTCCTACGAGCAGTACTTC	CASSLGGTGGSYEQYF
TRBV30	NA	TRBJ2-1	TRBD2	TGTGCCTGGAGGCTAGCGGGGGGGAGGGGTCATGAGCAGTTCTTC	CAWRLAGGRGHEQFF
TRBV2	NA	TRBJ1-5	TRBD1	TGTGCCAGCAGTGGGGACAGATATAGCAATCAGCCCCAGCATTTT	CASSGDRYSNQPQHF
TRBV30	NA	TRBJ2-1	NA	TGTGCCTGGGATGTTGGGGTCTCCTACAATGAGCAGTTCTTC	CAWDVGVSYNEQFF
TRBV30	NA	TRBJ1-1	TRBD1	TGTGCCTGGAGTGTACGGGGGACAGCTCACACTGAAGCTTTCTTT	CAWSVRGTAHTEAFF
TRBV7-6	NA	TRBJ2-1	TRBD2	TGTGCCAGCAGCCTGGGACTAGCGGGAGGCAATGAGCAGTTCTTC	CASSLGLAGGNEQFF
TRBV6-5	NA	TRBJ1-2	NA	TGTGCCAGCCACTATTGGAGGTATGGCTACACCTTC	CASHYWRYGYTF
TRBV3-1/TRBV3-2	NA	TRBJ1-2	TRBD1	TGTGCCAGCAGCCAACATCGGACAGGGGGGCACTATGGCTACACCTTC	CASSQHRTGGHYGYTF
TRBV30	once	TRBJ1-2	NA	TGTGCCTGGAGACGGCAGGTCTATTCTTATGGCTACACCTTC	CAWRRQVYSYGYTF
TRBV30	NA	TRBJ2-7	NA	TGTGCCTGGAACCAGGGGCAGTACGAGCAGTACTTC	CAWNQGQYEQYF
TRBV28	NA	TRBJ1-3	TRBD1	TGTGCCAGCAGCCCAGGGGGCGCGGGGGGAAACACCATATATTTT	CASSPGGAGGNTIYF
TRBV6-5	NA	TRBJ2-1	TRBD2	TGTGCCAGCATAATAGGACTAGCGGACGCTCGAGAGCAGTTCTTC	CASIIGLADAREQFF
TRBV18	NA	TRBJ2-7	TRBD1	TGTGCCAGCTCAACAACACAACAGGGGGTCTACGAGCAGTACTTC	CASSTTQQGVYEQYF
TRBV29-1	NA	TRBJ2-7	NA	TGCAGCGTGCGCGGAGGCCGAGTCATGGAGCAGTACTTC	CSVRGGRVMEQYF
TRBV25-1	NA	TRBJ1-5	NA	TGTGCCAGCAGTGGCCCTCTGGTGGTGTTGGGGTCTCAGCCCCAGCATTTT	CASSGPLVVLGSQPQHF
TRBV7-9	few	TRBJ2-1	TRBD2	TGTGCCAGCAGCCAGGTAGCGGGAGTTTCGATTGAGCAGTTCTTC	CASSQVAGVSIEQFF
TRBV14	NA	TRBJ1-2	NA	TGTGCCAGCAGCCAAGATGGGCGGTACTATGGCTACACCTTC	CASSQDGRYYGYTF
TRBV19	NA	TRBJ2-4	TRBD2	TGTGCCAGTAGCGGGACTAGCGGGGTTATAGCCAAAAACATTCAGTACTTC	CASSGTSGVIAKNIQYF
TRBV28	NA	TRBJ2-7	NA	TGTGCCAGCAGTTCCCTGTCAGGGGCTTCCTACGAGCAGTACTTC	CASSSLSGASYEQYF
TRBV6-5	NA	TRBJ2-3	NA	TGTGCCAGCATGCGGCTGGCGGGTGAAGATACGCAGTATTTT	CASMRLAGEDTQYF
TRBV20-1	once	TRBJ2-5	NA	TGCAGTGCTAGTAAGGGCGGGGCGGGACAAGAGACCCAGTACTTC	CSASKGGAGQETQYF
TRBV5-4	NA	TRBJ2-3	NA	TGTGCCAGCAGCTTGGATTCGGGACTCACAGATACGCAGTATTTT	CASSLDSGLTDTQYF
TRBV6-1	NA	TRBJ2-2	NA	TGTGCCAGCAGTGAAGCCATGAAAGGGTTGTACACCGGGGAGCTGTTTTTT	CASSEAMKGLYTGELFF
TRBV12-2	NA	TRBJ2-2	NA	TGTGCAAGTCGCTTATCTAGCGGGAGAAACACCGGGGAGCTGTTTTTT	CASRLSSGRNTGELFF
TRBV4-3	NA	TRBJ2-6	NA	TGCGCCAGCAGCCAAGATTCGGCTGGGGCCAACGTCCTGACTTTC	CASSQDSAGANVLTF
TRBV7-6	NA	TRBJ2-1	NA	TGTGCCAGCAGCTCAGCCGGAGTCTCCTACAATGAGCAGTTCTTC	CASSSAGVSYNEQFF
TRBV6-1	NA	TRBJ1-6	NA	TGTGCCAGCAGTGAACGGGGGACATATAATTCACCCCTCCACTTT	CASSERGTYNSPLHF
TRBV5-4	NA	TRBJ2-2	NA	TGTGCCAGCAGCCTGAAGGCGGTCACCGGGGAGCTGTTTTTT	CASSLKAVTGELFF
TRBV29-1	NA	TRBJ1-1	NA	TGCAGCGTTGTGGACACTGAAGCTTTCTTT	CSVVDTEAFF
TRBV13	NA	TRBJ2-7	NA	TGTGCCAGCAGCTTAGGAGTCTACGAGCAGTACTTC	CASSLGVYEQYF
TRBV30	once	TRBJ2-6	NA	TGTGCGGCCGCAACTGGGACGTCTACCTCTGGGGCCAACGTCCTGACTTTC	CAAATGTSTSGANVLTF
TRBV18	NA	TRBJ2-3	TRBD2	TGTGCCAGCTCACCTCCGTTCGGTAGCGGGAGCTTCCGAAGTTTGGGAGATACGCAGTATTTT	CASSPPFGSGSFRSLGDTQYF
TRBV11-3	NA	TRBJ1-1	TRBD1	TGTGCCAGCAGCTGGGGACAGGGGAGAGACACTGAAGCTTTCTTT	CASSWGQGRDTEAFF